A selection of T cell receptor beta chains follows, all from one sample in a study of T cell responses to AZD1222 COVID-19 vaccine. The table came from immunoSEQ multiplex PCR; TCRdb's copy has only in-frame clones and leaves some out. The sample yields roughly 44,000 clones, about 83% seen once. The specimen comprised peripheral blood, sampled on day 0 of AZD1222 vaccination. The receptors come from an adult in good health. The conserved cysteine and the conserved F or W are not part of the CDR3 here. Fields, in order: V gene, CDR3 protein.

TRBV7-3,ASSPTGDEQF
TRBV7-6,ASSIRVEAF
TRBV27,ASSGLAGAGGYYGYT
TRBV19,ASSSTGPGLSGANVLT
TRBV7-6,ASSWTSGTGELF
TRBV11-2,ASSLVRTEQF
TRBV19,ASKGGPGETQY
TRBV7-2,ASSLTGGHQPQH
TRBV5-1,ASSPDPGAGYT
TRBV6-2/TRBV6-3,ASSSTGTYNEQF
TRBV7-9,ASSLGRPSGDTQY
TRBV12-3/TRBV12-4,ASRRGGETQY
TRBV7-8,ASSLEGGGYT